This T cell receptor (beta chain) stems from a study of cytomegalovirus exposure and HLA in healthy donors. Study-level findings and limits: Despite most TCR sequences being rare, some public TCRs occurred in many donors. Reported performance of the classifier showed diagnosis of cytomegalovirus status with high specificity and sensitivity.

The approximately 130-subject validation cohort, separate from the approximately 660-subject first cohort, included the donors. The table came from immunoSEQ multiplex PCR; TCRdb's copy has only in-frame clones and leaves some out. The sample lists around 200,000 clones; 88% were seen once. The V gene lost 0 bases and the J gene lost 0 bases, with 10 bases spanning the gap. Germline-derived CDR1 and CDR2 are SGHRS and YFSETQ. The CDR3 has 16 residues. About this clone itself: Antigen specificity is unknown.

The rearrangement uses TRBV5-1 and TRBJ2-1; the D gene is possibly TRBD2 (6 bases). The sequenced material came from PBMCs. This clonotype was obtained from a woman in her late teens or twenties in good health and CMV-seronegative. CDR3 nucleotides: TGCGCCAGCAGCTTGGGAGGCGGGAACTCCTACAATGAGCAGTTCTTC. Encoded protein: CASSLGGGNSYNEQFF.